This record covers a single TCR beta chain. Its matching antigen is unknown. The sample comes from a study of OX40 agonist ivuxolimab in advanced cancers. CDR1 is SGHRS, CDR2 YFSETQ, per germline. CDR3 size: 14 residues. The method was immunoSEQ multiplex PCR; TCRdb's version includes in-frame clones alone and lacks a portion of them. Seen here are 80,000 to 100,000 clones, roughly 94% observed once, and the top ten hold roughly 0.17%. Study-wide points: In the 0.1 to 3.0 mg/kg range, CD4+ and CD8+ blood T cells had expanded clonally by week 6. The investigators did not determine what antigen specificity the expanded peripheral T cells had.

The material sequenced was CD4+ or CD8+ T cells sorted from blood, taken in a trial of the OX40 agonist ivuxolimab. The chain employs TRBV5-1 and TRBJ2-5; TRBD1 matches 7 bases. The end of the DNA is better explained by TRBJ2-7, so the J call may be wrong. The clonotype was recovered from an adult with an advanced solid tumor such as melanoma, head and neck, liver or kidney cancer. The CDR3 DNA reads TGCGCCAGCAGAGCCCGGGACAGTCTCTACGAGCAGTACTTC. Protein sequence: CASRARDSLYEQYF.